This TCR beta chain originates from a study of vaccination effects on CD4 cells after COVID-19. Across the whole study: Participants completed two doses of the BNT162b2 or mRNA-1273 vaccine.

Pools of viral peptides were used by the ViraFEST assay to expand antigen-specific CD4+ T cells ahead of sequencing. CD4+ T cells were isolated after nine to ten days of culture. Negative nucleocapsid antibody tests before and after vaccination confirmed no previous SARS-CoV-2 infection. IL-2 medium was substituted for half the medium on days 3 and 7. Assay used: immunoSEQ multiplex PCR; TCRdb lists only in-frame clones, some missing. The sample has over 25,000 clones, over 65% seen once; the top ten hold about 20%. Concerning this clone: Its antigen is not identified.

The CDR3 is 14 residues long. The V gene end was trimmed by 4 bases and the J gene end by 4 bases; junction bases not matched to a gene: 6. Germline CDR1 LGHDT, CDR2 YNNKEL (reference sequence). The study's findings and limits: The study found marked clonal contraction of infection- and vaccine-induced clones late after vaccination.

Sequencing was performed on CD4+ T cells from PBMCs cultured with HCoV-NL63 spike peptides, taken before COVID-19 vaccination. The origin of this receptor is a human donor who received a COVID-19 vaccine. The chain is built from TRBV3-1 (or the pseudogene TRBV3-2) and TRBJ1-2; 7 bases match TRBD1. CDR3 amino acids: CASSRDPGGYGYTF. CDR3 nucleotides: TGTGCCAGCAGCCGAGATCCAGGGGGCTATGGCTACACCTTC.